This paragraph covers one T cell receptor (beta chain) sequence. Its antigen is not identified. This CDR3 is also generated by other DNA sequences in the sample. The data originate from a study of shared clonotypes between healthy human individuals. Study-level information: CD8 memory received one plate per donor, CD8 naive two, CD4 memory three and CD4 naive three.

Study observations and caveats: Some clonotypes were shared by all four sorted-subset donors, while others were not shared. The non-shared ones had lower generation probabilities than the shared ones. Researchers found naive subsets generally carried larger estimated richness than memory subsets.

Profiling relied on immunoSEQ multiplex PCR, and the TCRdb table lists in-frame clones only, not all of them. This table holds around 940,000 clones, 60% to 85% found once. Only Caucasian adults living in Nashville, Tennessee served as donors. The germline V and J ends were trimmed by 4 bases and 5 bases, with 5 bases remaining between them. The CDR3 length is 12 residues. Germline loops: CDR1 SNHLY, CDR2 FYNNEI. This rearrangement joins TRBV2 to TRBJ1-4; D unresolved. Sequenced material: memory CD4+ T cells sorted from blood. The subset was: CD45RA-negative fraction. This clonotype was sampled from a man aged 18 to 35 in good health. CDR3 in amino acids: CASSGSNEKLFF. In nucleotides, the CDR3 is TGTGCCAGCAGTGGCAGCAATGAAAAACTGTTTTTT.